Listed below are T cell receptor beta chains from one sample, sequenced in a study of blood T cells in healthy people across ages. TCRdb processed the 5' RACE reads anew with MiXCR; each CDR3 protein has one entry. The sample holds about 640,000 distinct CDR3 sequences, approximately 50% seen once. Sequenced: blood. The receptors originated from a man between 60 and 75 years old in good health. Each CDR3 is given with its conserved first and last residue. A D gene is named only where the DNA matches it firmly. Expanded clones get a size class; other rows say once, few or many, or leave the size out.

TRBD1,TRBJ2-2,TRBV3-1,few,CASSLTGRNTGELFF,TGTGCCAGCAGCCTGACAGGGCGGAACACCGGGGAGCTGTTTTTT
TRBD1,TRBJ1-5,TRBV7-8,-,CASSNLTGYQPQHF,TGTGCCAGCAGCAATTTGACAGGGTATCAGCCCCAGCATTTT
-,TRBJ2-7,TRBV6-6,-,CASTRGGNEQYF,TGTGCCAGCACACGCGGCGGTAATGAGCAGTACTTC
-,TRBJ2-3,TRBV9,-,CASSSSAGRLTDTQYF,TGTGCCAGCAGCTCGTCGGCGGGGAGGCTCACAGATACGCAGTATTTT
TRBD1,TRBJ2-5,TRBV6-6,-,CASSYARTGGIETQYF,TGTGCCAGCAGTTACGCGAGGACAGGGGGCATAGAGACCCAGTACTTC
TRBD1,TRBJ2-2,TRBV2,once,CASSIRTGGAGDTGELFF,TGTGCCAGCAGTATCAGGACAGGGGGAGCTGGGGACACCGGGGAGCTGTTTTTT
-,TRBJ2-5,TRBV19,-,CASSSPRDRQETQYF,TGTGCCAGTAGTTCGCCCCGGGACCGACAAGAGACCCAGTACTTC
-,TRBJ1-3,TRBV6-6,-,CASSYGQISGNTIYF,TGTGCCAGCAGTTACGGGCAGATCTCTGGAAACACCATATATTTT
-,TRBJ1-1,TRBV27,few,CASSTKGGAFF,TGTGCCAGCAGCACGAAGGGGGGAGCTTTCTTT
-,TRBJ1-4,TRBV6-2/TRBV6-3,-,CASRGTATEKLFF,TGTGCCAGCCGAGGGACCGCTACTGAAAAACTGTTTTTT
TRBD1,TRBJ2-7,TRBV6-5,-,CASSYDRASEQYF,TGTGCCAGCAGTTATGACAGGGCGAGTGAGCAGTACTTC
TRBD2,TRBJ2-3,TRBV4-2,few,CASSQDRDSGGATDTQYF,TGTGCCAGCAGCCAAGATCGCGATAGCGGGGGGGCAACAGATACGCAGTATTTT
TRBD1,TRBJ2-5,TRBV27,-,CASSLSGTGVATQYF,TGTGCCAGCAGTTTATCCGGGACAGGGGTCGCAACCCAGTACTTC
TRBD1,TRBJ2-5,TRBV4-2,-,CASKRQGTQETQYF,TGTGCCAGCAAGCGACAGGGGACCCAAGAGACCCAGTACTTC
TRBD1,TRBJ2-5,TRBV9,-,CASSVNRGRETQYF,TGTGCCAGCAGCGTTAACAGGGGGAGAGAGACCCAGTACTTC
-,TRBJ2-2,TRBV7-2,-,CASSLARAWGGELFF,TGTGCCAGCAGCTTAGCGCGCGCGTGGGGCGGGGAGCTGTTTTTT
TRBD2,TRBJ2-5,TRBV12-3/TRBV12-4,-,CASSSGTSGGWETQYF,TGTGCCAGCAGCAGTGGGACTAGCGGGGGTTGGGAGACCCAGTACTTC
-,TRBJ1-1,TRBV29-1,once,CSASPGKNTEAFF,TGCAGCGCCTCGCCGGGGAAGAACACTGAAGCTTTCTTT
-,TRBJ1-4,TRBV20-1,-,CSARTQGTNEKLFF,TGCAGTGCTAGGACCCAGGGGACTAATGAAAAACTGTTTTTT
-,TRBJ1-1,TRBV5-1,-,CASRDGGTYTEAFF,TGCGCCAGCAGGGACGGTGGGACATACACTGAAGCTTTCTTT
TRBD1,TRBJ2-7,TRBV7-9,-,CASSFGQGGNEQYF,TGTGCCAGCAGCTTCGGACAGGGTGGAAATGAGCAGTACTTC
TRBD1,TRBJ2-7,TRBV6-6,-,CATGQASEQYF,TGTGCCACCGGACAGGCCTCCGAGCAGTACTTC
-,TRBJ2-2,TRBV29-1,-,CSVELNSGAGELFF,TGCAGCGTTGAATTGAACAGTGGTGCCGGGGAGCTGTTTTTT
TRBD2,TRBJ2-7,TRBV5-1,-,CASSEGRVQYF,TGCGCCAGCAGCGAGGGGAGGGTGCAGTACTTC
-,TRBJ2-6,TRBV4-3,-,CASSQDDSGANVLTF,TGCGCCAGCAGCCAAGACGACTCTGGGGCCAACGTCCTGACTTTC
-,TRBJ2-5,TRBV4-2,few,CASSQAGVGQEVTQYF,TGTGCCAGCAGCCAAGCAGGGGTAGGACAAGAAGTGACCCAGTACTTC
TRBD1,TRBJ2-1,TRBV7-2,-,CASSPNTWTGSGNEQFF,TGTGCCAGCAGCCCTAATACCTGGACAGGGTCTGGTAATGAGCAGTTCTTC
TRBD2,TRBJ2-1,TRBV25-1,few,CASRASGGAPPEQFF,TGTGCCAGCAGAGCTAGCGGGGGGGCCCCCCCTGAGCAGTTCTTC
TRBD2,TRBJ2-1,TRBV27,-,CASSLASGGAVFYEQFF,TGTGCCAGCAGTTTGGCCAGCGGGGGGGCCGTCTTCTACGAGCAGTTCTTC
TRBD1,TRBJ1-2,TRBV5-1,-,CASSPRRQGQPNGYTF,TGCGCCAGCAGCCCTAGAAGACAGGGCCAACCCAATGGCTACACCTTC
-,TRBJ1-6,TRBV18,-,CASSPPGWTGNSPLHF,TGTGCCAGCTCGCCACCAGGCTGGACCGGCAATTCACCCCTCCACTTT
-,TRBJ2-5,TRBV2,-,CASTEWNSQYF,TGTGCCAGCACCGAGTGGAACTCACAGTACTTC
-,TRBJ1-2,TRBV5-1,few,CASSLGEGPGGYGYTF,TGCGCCAGCAGCTTGGGCGAAGGACCGGGAGGATATGGCTACACCTTC
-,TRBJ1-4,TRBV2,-,CASSRDIGEKLFF,TGTGCCAGCAGTAGGGACATTGGAGAAAAACTGTTTTTT
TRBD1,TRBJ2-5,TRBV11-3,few,CASSPGGLQETQYF,TGTGCCAGCAGCCCAGGGGGCCTTCAAGAGACCCAGTACTTC
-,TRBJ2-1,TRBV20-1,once,CSARRDSHNEQFF,TGCAGTGCTAGACGGGACTCACACAATGAGCAGTTCTTC
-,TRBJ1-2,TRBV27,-,CASTDLRGVNDYGYTF,TGTGCCAGCACCGACCTGAGGGGAGTCAATGACTATGGCTACACCTTC
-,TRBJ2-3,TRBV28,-,CAGAGDDGTDTQYF,TGTGCCGGCGCCGGGGACGACGGTACAGATACGCAGTATTTT
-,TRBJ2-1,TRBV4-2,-,CASSQDRGRFNEQFF,TGTGCCAGCAGCCAAGATAGGGGCCGCTTCAATGAGCAGTTCTTC
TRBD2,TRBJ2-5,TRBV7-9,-,CASNPGGAVETQYF,TGTGCCAGCAATCCGGGGGGGGCCGTAGAGACCCAGTACTTC
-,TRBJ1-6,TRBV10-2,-,CASSESGNNSPLHF,TGCGCCAGCAGTGAGTCGGGGAATAATTCACCCCTCCACTTT
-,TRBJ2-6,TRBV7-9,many,CASSLEGGTGANVLTF,TGTGCCAGCAGCTTGGAGGGGGGAACTGGGGCCAACGTCCTGACTTTC
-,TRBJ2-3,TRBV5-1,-,CASSLAQSTGTQYF,TGCGCCAGCAGCTTGGCTCAGAGCACAGGTACGCAGTATTTT
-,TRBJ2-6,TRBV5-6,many,CASSRGSGANVLTF,TGTGCCAGCAGCCGGGGGTCTGGGGCCAACGTCCTGACTTTC
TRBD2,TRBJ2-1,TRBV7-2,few,CASSFAGGPGGEQFF,TGTGCCAGCAGCTTCGCGGGGGGCCCCGGGGGTGAGCAGTTCTTC
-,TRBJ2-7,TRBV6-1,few,CASRAPGHPYEQYF,TGTGCCAGCAGGGCACCGGGACACCCCTACGAGCAGTACTTC
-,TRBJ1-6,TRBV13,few,CASSFTGINSPLHF,TGTGCCAGCAGCTTCACAGGGATTAATTCACCCCTCCACTTT
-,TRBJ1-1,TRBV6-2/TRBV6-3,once,CASSPTVTNTEAFF,TGTGCCAGCAGTCCAACCGTAACGAACACTGAAGCTTTCTTT
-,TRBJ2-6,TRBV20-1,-,CSASPPRVGANVLTF,TGCAGTGCTAGCCCTCCAAGGGTAGGGGCCAACGTCCTGACTTTC
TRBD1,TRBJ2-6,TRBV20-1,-,CSAGTGALPSGANVLTF,TGCAGTGCTGGGACAGGGGCGTTACCCTCTGGGGCCAACGTCCTGACTTTC
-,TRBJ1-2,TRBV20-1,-,CSAVRQIWGGYTF,TGCAGTGCTGTAAGACAGATTTGGGGTGGCTACACCTTC
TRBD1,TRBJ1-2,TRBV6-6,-,CASNPTGDGYTF,TGTGCCAGCAACCCGACAGGGGATGGCTACACCTTC
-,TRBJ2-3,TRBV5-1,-,CASNLLRPSTDTQYF,TGCGCCAGCAATCTCCTTCGTCCCAGCACAGATACGCAGTATTTT
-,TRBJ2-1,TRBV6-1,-,CASSETGTSYNEQFF,TGTGCCAGCAGTGAAACTGGGACGAGTTACAATGAGCAGTTCTTC
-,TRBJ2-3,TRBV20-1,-,CSATGGAGTDTQYF,TGCAGTGCCACCGGGGGTGCGGGCACAGATACGCAGTATTTT
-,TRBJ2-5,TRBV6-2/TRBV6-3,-,CASSFPETQYF,TGTGCCAGCAGTTTCCCCGAGACCCAGTACTTC
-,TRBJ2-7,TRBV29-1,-,CSVEDRYEQYF,TGCAGCGTTGAAGATCGGTACGAGCAGTACTTC
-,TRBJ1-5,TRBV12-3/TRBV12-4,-,CASSLGGVSNQPQHF,TGTGCCAGCAGCCTGGGGGGGGTGAGCAATCAGCCCCAGCATTTT
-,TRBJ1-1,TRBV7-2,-,CASSLADRGFAEAFF,TGTGCCAGCAGCTTAGCGGATAGGGGTTTCGCTGAAGCTTTCTTT